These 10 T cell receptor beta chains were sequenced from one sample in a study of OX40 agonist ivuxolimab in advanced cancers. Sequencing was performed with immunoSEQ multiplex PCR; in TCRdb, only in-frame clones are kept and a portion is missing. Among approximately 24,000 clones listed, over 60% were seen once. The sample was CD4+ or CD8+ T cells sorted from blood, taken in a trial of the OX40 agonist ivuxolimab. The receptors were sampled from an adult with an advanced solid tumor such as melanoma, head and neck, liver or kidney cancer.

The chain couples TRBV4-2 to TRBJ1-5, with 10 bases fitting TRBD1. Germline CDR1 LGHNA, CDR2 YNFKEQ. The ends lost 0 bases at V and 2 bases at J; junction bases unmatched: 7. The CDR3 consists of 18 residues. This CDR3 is CASSQELVGTGGNQPQHF. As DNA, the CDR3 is TGTGCCAGCAGCCAAGAACTTGTCGGGACAGGGGGCAATCAGCCCCAGCATTTT.

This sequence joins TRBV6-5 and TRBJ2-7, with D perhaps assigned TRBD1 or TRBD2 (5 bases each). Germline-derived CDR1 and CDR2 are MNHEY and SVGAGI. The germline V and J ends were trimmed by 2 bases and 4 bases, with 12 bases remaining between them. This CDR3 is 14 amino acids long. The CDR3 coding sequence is TGTGCCAGCAGTTACCGAATGGGACCTTACGAGCAGTACTTC. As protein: CASSYRMGPYEQYF.

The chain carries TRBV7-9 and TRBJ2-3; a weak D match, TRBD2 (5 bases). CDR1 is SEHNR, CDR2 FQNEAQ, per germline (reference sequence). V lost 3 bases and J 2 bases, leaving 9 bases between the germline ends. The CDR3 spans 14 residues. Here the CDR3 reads CASSFFDYTDTQYF. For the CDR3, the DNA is TGTGCCAGCAGCTTCTTCGACTACACAGATACGCAGTATTTT. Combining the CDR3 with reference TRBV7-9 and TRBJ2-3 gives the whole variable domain DTGVSQNPRHKITKRGQNVTFRCDPISEHNRLYWYRQTLGQGPEFLTYFQNEAQLEKSRLLSDRFSAERPKGSFSTLEIQRTEQGDSAMYLCASSFFDYTDTQYFGPGTRLTVL.

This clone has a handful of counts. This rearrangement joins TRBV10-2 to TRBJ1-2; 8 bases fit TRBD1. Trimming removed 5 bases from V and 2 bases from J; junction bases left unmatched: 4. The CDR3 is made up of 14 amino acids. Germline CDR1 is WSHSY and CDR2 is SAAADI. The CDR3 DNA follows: TGCGCCAGCAGTAGGTCAGGGGGCAACTATGGCTACACCTTC. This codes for CASSRSGGNYGYTF.

The CDR3, as DNA: TGTGCCAGCAGTGAATTGTGGGGACAAACCTCCTACAATGAGCAGTTCTTC. Amino acid sequence: CASSELWGQTSYNEQFF. The chain joins TRBV6-1 to TRBJ2-1, with D maybe TRBD1 (6 bases). The CDR3 sequence is 17 residues long. CDR1 is MNHNS, CDR2 SASEGT, per germline. V dropped 2 bases and J dropped 0 bases, with 14 bases sitting between them.

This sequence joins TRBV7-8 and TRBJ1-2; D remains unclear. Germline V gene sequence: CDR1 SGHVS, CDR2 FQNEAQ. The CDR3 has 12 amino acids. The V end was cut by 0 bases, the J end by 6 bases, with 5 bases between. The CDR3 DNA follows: TGTGCCAGCAGCTTAGCTGAGGATGGCTACACCTTC. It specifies CASSLAEDGYTF. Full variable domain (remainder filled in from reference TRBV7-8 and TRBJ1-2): GAGVSQSPRYKVAKRGQDVALRCDPISGHVSLFWYQQALGQGPEFLTYFQNEAQLDKSGLPSDRFFAERPEGSVSTLKIQRTQQEDSAVYLCASSLAEDGYTFGSGTRLTVV.

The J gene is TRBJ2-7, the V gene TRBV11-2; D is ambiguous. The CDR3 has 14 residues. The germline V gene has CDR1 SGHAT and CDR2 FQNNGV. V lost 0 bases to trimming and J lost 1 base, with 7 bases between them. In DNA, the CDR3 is TGTGCCAGCAGCTTAGATTCGGCTTCCTACGAGCAGTACTTC. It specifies CASSLDSASYEQYF.

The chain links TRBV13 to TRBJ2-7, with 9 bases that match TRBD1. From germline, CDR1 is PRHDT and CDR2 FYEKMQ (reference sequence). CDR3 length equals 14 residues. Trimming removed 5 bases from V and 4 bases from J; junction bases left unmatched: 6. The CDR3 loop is CASSPDRGLYEQYF. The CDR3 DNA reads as TGTGCCAGCAGCCCGGACAGGGGCCTTTACGAGCAGTACTTC. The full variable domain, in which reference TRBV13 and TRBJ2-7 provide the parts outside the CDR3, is AAGVIQSPRHLIKEKRETATLKCYPIPRHDTVYWYQQGPGQDPQFLISFYEKMQSDKGSIPDRFSAQQFSDYHSELNMSSLELGDSALYFCASSPDRGLYEQYFGPGTRLTVT.

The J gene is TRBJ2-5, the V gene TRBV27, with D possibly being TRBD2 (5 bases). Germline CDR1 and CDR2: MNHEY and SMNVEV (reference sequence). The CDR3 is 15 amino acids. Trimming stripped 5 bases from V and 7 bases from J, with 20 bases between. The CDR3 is CASSPPGYSPGTQYF. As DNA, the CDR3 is TGTGCCAGCAGTCCGCCGGGGTACAGTCCCGGGACCCAGTACTTC.

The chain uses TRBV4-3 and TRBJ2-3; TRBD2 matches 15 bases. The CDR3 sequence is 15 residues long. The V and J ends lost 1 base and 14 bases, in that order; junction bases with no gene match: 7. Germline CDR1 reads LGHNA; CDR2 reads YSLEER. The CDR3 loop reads CASSQGTSGGGRAYF. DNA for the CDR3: TGCGCCAGCAGCCAAGGGACTAGCGGGGGGGGACGCGCGTATTTT.